This T cell receptor (beta chain) was sequenced in a study of blood T cell repertoires in COVID-19. Generated by immunoSEQ multiplex PCR, the TCRdb table keeps only in-frame clones and is missing some. The table includes around 100,000 clones, roughly 84% detected once. There are 16 residues in the CDR3. Germline trimming cut 0 bases from V and 2 bases from J; bases unmatched to any gene: 5. CDR1 LGHDT and CDR2 YNNKEL come from the germline V gene (reference sequence). The specimen sequenced was peripheral blood. This TCR came from a man aged 25-45 years in a cohort sampled during active COVID-19. The rearrangement joins TRBV3-1 (or the pseudogene TRBV3-2) to TRBJ2-5; the match to TRBD2 covers 8 bases. The CDR3 spells CASSQDPGGGQETQYF. As DNA, the CDR3 is TGTGCCAGCAGCCAAGACCCGGGGGGGGGACAAGAGACCCAGTACTTC.